Each of the 15 T cell receptor beta chains below was sequenced from the same sample in a study of neurological immune-mediated disorders (dated by TCRdb to between 2019 and 2020). Library prep was done by 5' RACE. The listed sequencing device is Illumina HiSeq 2500. The public reads were reprocessed in TCRdb via fastp at Q25 and MiXCR, keeping in-frame beta chains. Rows with a matching CDR3 protein are joined into one entry that keeps the most common DNA and genes. This sample gives under 60,000 distinct CDR3 sequences in total; 9% to 12% of them show up just once. Approximately 22% of the sample is in the top ten clones. Sequences were obtained from PBMCs. These receptors originate from a woman between 40 and 50 years old with HTLV-1-associated myelopathy (HAM/TSP).

This clonotype was observed many times. The rearrangement joins TRBV7-2 to TRBJ2-2; 7 bases match TRBD2. This CDR3 contains 15 residues. The trim removed 3 bases at V and 6 bases at J, leaving 7 bases unmatched. The germline CDR1 and CDR2 sequences are SGHTA and FQGNSA. The CDR3 nucleotides are TGTGCCAGCAGCTTCCCGGTTGCGGGGGCCGGGGAGCTGTTTTTT. It specifies CASSFPVAGAGELFF.

V gene TRBV5-1 combines with J gene TRBJ2-1, with D perhaps matching TRBD2 (6 bases). Trimming removed 4 bases from V and 7 bases from J, with 24 bases in between. This CDR3 contains 17 residues. Germline V gives CDR1 SGHRS, CDR2 YFSETQ. CDR3 in DNA: TGCGCCAGCAGCCCCCAAAGCAGGCGGGAAAGTGCTAATGAGCAGTTCTTC. It specifies CASSPQSRRESANEQFF.

This clonotype appeared many times. The chain employs TRBV7-8 and TRBJ2-3; a weak D match, TRBD1 (6 bases). The CDR3 has 15 residues. The V gene lost 3 bases and the J gene lost 3 bases, with 13 bases spanning the gap. Germline assignment: CDR1 SGHVS and CDR2 FQNEAQ. CDR3 sequence (DNA): TGTGCCAGCAGCTTTAGGGGAAGGGGGACAGATACGCAGTATTTT. Its protein product is CASSFRGRGTDTQYF.

This clonotype was seen many times. This chain uses TRBV4-3 with TRBJ2-2; D not certain. Germline CDR1 is LGHNA and CDR2 is YSLEER. Trimming cost V 0 bases and J 4 bases, with 6 bases left between them. The CDR3 is made up of 14 amino acids. The CDR3 bases are TGCGCCAGCAGCCAAGATCGCGGCACCGGGGAGCTGTTTTTT. This sequence encodes CASSQDRGTGELFF.

This clonotype has ten or more counts. This chain joins TRBV11-2 and TRBJ1-1; D not certain. V lost 3 bases, J lost 6 bases, and 11 bases lay in between. Looked up from germline, CDR1 is SGHAT and CDR2 is FQNNGV. The CDR3 totals 13 residues. CDR3 DNA sequence: TGTGCCAGCAGCTTTGAGAGTGTCTCTGAAGCTTTCTTT. Its translation: CASSFESVSEAFF. Full variable domain (outside the CDR3, taken from reference TRBV11-2 and TRBJ1-1): EAGVAQSPRYKIIEKRQSVAFWCNPISGHATLYWYQQILGQGPKLLIQFQNNGVVDDSQLPKDRFSAERLKGVDSTLKIQPAKLEDSAVYLCASSFESVSEAFFGQGTRLTVV.

J is TRBJ1-5 and V is TRBV18, with D unclear. Per the germline V gene, CDR1 is KGHSH and CDR2 is LQKENI. The CDR3 is 13 amino acids. Trimming removed 4 bases from V and 4 bases from J, with 8 bases in between. CDR3 coding DNA: TGTGCCAGCTCACAAAGGCAGAATCAGCCCCAGCATTTT. Its protein product is CASSQRQNQPQHF.

This clonotype was counted many times. For the CDR3, the DNA is TGTGCCAGCAGTTACTCAGGGTATATCGGGGAGCTGTTTTTT. Encoded protein: CASSYSGYIGELFF. The J gene is TRBJ2-2, the V gene TRBV6-6, with D uncertain. The germline CDR1 and CDR2 sequences are MNHNY and SVGAGI (reference sequence). V gave up 0 bases and J gave up 7 bases, with 9 bases separating them. The CDR3 is 14 residues long.

Many counts were recorded for this clonotype. This chain links TRBV12-3 or TRBV12-4 with TRBJ1-4; 9 positions agree with TRBD1. This CDR3 region has 15 residues. The ends lost 6 bases at V and 4 bases at J; junction bases unmatched: 6. The CDR3 DNA sequence: TGTGCCAGCAGACGCACAGGGGGCGGTAATGAAAAACTGTTTTTT. It encodes CASRRTGGGNEKLFF.

This clonotype was detected many times. V gene TRBV20-1 combines with J gene TRBJ1-4; 11 bases align to TRBD1. The CDR3 length is 14 residues. CDR1 and CDR2 from the germline V gene are DFQATT and SNEGSKA (reference sequence). The ends lost 0 bases at V and 8 bases at J; junction bases unmatched: 2. CDR3 amino acids: CSARDRTGGEKLFF. The DNA for the CDR3 is TGCAGTGCTAGAGATAGGACAGGGGGCGAAAAACTGTTTTTT.

The chain recombines TRBV11-3 with TRBJ2-5; possible D gene TRBD1, 5 bases. CDR1 and CDR2 (germline): SGHNT, YENEEA. With 9 bases removed from V and 0 bases from J, the gap between germline ends came to 11 bases. The CDR3 totals 13 residues. DNA of the CDR3: TGTGCCAGTAAAAAGACAGACCAAGAGACCCAGTACTTC. It translates to CASKKTDQETQYF.

Ten or more counts support this clonotype. The J gene is TRBJ2-3, the V gene TRBV5-1; 8 positions agree with TRBD2. This CDR3 is built from 16 residues. The V gene end was trimmed by 4 bases and the J gene end by 5 bases; junction bases not matched to a gene: 12. Per the germline V gene, CDR1 is SGHRS and CDR2 is YFSETQ. CDR3 sequence: CASSPGLDLVLDTQYF. The CDR3 DNA is TGCGCCAGCAGCCCGGGACTAGATTTGGTATTAGATACGCAGTATTTT.

This clonotype was found many times. V and J are TRBV5-4 and TRBJ2-7; 10 bases are shared with TRBD2. The CDR3 spans 15 residues. Germline-derived CDR1 and CDR2 are SGHNT and YYREEE (reference sequence). V lost 2 bases to trimming and J lost 6 bases; unmatched junction nucleotides: 8. The CDR3 spells CASSFFSGGNREQYF. CDR3 DNA: TGTGCCAGCAGCTTCTTTAGCGGGGGGAATCGCGAGCAGTACTTC.

This clonotype was counted many times. The CDR3 sequence: CASRKPQTNTEAFF. The CDR3 bases are TGTGCCAGCAGGAAGCCTCAGACGAACACTGAAGCTTTCTTT. The chain has TRBV6-1 and TRBJ1-1; no definite D call. Germline loops: CDR1 MNHNS, CDR2 SASEGT. The V and J ends lost 6 bases and 1 base respectively, with 12 bases between them. The CDR3 is 14 amino acids.

The chain couples TRBV4-1 to TRBJ1-5, with a tentative D call TRBD1 (5 bases). This CDR3 region has 13 residues. CDR1 is MGHRA, CDR2 YSYEKL, per germline. The V end lost 2 bases, the J end lost 5 bases, and 7 bases lay between the germline ends. The CDR3 reads CASSQQGHQPQHF. The DNA of the CDR3 is TGCGCCAGCAGCCAACAGGGACATCAGCCCCAGCATTTT.

The chain uses TRBV11-2 and TRBJ2-7, with 9 bases aligning to TRBD1. V dropped 3 bases and J dropped 0; count of bases not matched to a gene: 9. CDR1 is SGHAT and CDR2 is FQNNGV in the germline V gene. The CDR3 extends over 17 amino acids. The CDR3 spells CASSFPGRTGASYEQYF. The DNA of the CDR3 is TGTGCCAGCAGCTTCCCGGGTCGGACAGGGGCCTCCTACGAGCAGTACTTC.